These 23 T cell receptor beta chains originate from one sample sequenced in a study of T cell repertoires in ileal Crohn's disease. Libraries were prepared by immunoSEQ multiplex PCR; TCRdb keeps only in-frame clonotypes and omits some of them. This repertoire shows some 60,000 clones, roughly 89% found once; its top ten account for roughly 2%. Time point denoted: neoterminal ileum biopsy at postoperative endoscopy, about 6 months after surgery. The specimen was ileal tissue. These TCRs come from an adult with Crohn's disease.

The chain links TRBV5-1 to TRBJ1-6; no clear D gene. Germline values: CDR1 SGHRS, CDR2 YFSETQ. Deletions cut 0 bases from V and 5 bases from J, with 6 bases between. There are 14 residues in the CDR3. CDR3 amino acids: CASSLVPNNSPLHF. The CDR3 DNA reads as TGCGCCAGCAGCTTGGTCCCTAATAATTCACCCCTCCACTTT.

The chain carries TRBV10-3 and TRBJ2-7; 13 nucleotides align to TRBD2. The CDR3 length is 13 residues. The V gene's germline CDR1 is ENHRY and CDR2 SYGVKD. The junction had 7 bases not matched to a gene; V was cut back by 10 bases and J by 7 bases. This CDR3 reads CATLLAGGQEQYF. CDR3 bases: TGTGCCACCCTACTAGCGGGAGGGCAGGAGCAGTACTTC.

The chain has TRBV27 and TRBJ1-2; TRBD1 matches 7 bases. In germline, CDR1 is MNHEY, CDR2 SMNVEV (reference sequence). The CDR3 has 19 residues. The trim removed 6 bases at V and 8 bases at J, leaving 27 bases unmatched. CDR3 nucleotide sequence: TGTGCCAGCAGCGCTGAATACCTTGGGACAGCCGGGCCTACCCCCGGCTACACCTTC. Its protein product is CASSAEYLGTAGPTPGYTF.

The V gene is TRBV5-6, the J gene TRBJ2-1, with TRBD2 matching 8 bases. CDR3 length: 17 amino acids. Losses at the gene ends were 5 bases for V and 1 base for J; bases not matched to a gene: 11. In germline, CDR1 is SGHDT, CDR2 YYEEEE. The DNA of the CDR3 is TGTGCCAGCAGATCCGGGTTTACTAGCGGATCCTACAATGAGCAGTTCTTC. Protein sequence: CASRSGFTSGSYNEQFF. The full variable domain, with the rest looked up from reference TRBV5-6 and TRBJ2-1, is DAGVTQSPTHLIKTRGQQVTLRCSPKSGHDTVSWYQQALGQGPQFIFQYYEEEERQRGNFPDRFSGHQFPNYSSELNVNALLLGDSALYLCASRSGFTSGSYNEQFFGPGTRLTVL.

The chain recombines TRBV4-1 with TRBJ1-4; 9 bases line up with TRBD1. Germline values: CDR1 MGHRA, CDR2 YSYEKL. With V trimmed by 5 bases and J by 0 bases, 4 bases remained unmatched. This CDR3 is built from 16 residues. Here the CDR3 reads CASSFRTGATNEKLFF. DNA of the CDR3: TGCGCCAGCAGCTTCCGGACAGGGGCAACTAATGAAAAACTGTTTTTT.

This chain joins TRBV11-2 and TRBJ1-1; D may be TRBD1 (6 bases). This CDR3 comprises 15 residues. Trimming shortened V by 5 bases and J by 1 base, and 14 bases separated the two germline ends. Looked up from germline, CDR1 is SGHAT and CDR2 is FQNNGV. The CDR3 DNA reads TGTGCCAGCAGCACTCAGGGGTTGGGGAACACTGAAGCTTTCTTT. Translation: CASSTQGLGNTEAFF.

V is TRBV28 and J is TRBJ2-5; the D gene is possibly TRBD1 (5 bases). The V end was cut by 9 bases, the J end by 5 bases, with 16 bases between. The CDR3 length is 13 residues. Germline loops: CDR1 MDHEN, CDR2 SYDVKM. CDR3 amino acids: CASLQRGKETQYF. The CDR3 nucleotides read TGTGCCAGTCTTCAAAGGGGAAAGGAGACCCAGTACTTC.

The J gene is TRBJ1-2, the V gene TRBV5-1, with 8 bases identical to TRBD1. After removal of 2 bases from V and 7 bases from J, the junction contained 16 bases not matched to a gene. The germline CDR1 and CDR2 sequences are SGHRS and YFSETQ. The CDR3 covers 17 residues. The CDR3 DNA is TGCGCCAGCAGCTTCGGATCGGACAGGGTGGAGTTGGGTGGCTACACCTTC. This gives the protein CASSFGSDRVELGGYTF.

The genes are TRBV5-1 and TRBJ1-6; the match to TRBD1 covers 8 bases. Germline-derived CDR1 and CDR2 are SGHRS and YFSETQ. J was trimmed by 8 bases and V by 4 bases; bases with no gene match: 11. The length of the CDR3 is 16 residues. CDR3 region: CASSPRTGTEDSPLHF. CDR3 sequence (DNA): TGCGCCAGCAGCCCTAGGACAGGGACCGAGGATTCACCCCTCCACTTT.

The chain has TRBV7-8 and TRBJ2-7, with D perhaps matching TRBD2 (5 bases). Germline V CDR1 and CDR2: SGHVS, FQNEAQ. Trimming stripped 5 bases from V and 4 bases from J, with 21 bases between. This CDR3 contains 16 residues. The CDR3 DNA follows: TGTGCCAGCAGCCCCAATAGCGCCCACCTAGTATACGAGCAGTACTTC. Translation gives CASSPNSAHLVYEQYF.

This sequence joins TRBV29-1 and TRBJ1-2; 7 bases are a match to TRBD1. In germline, CDR1 is SQVTM, CDR2 ANQGSEA. The CDR3 spans 12 residues. Trimming cost V 0 bases and J 5 bases; bases outside gene matches: 0. The CDR3 reads CSVEDRGYGYTF. For the CDR3, the DNA is TGCAGCGTTGAAGACAGGGGGTATGGCTACACCTTC. Looking up the rest from reference TRBV29-1 and TRBJ1-2 gives the full variable domain: SAVISQKPSRDICQRGTSLTIQCQVDSQVTMMFWYRQQPGQSLTLIATANQGSEATYESGFVIDKFPISRPNLTFSTLTVSNMSPEDSSIYLCSVEDRGYGYTFGSGTRLTVV.

This clone occurred once. This chain uses TRBV30 with TRBJ1-2; the D gene is possibly TRBD1 (6 bases). The ends were cut back, 4 bases at V and 3 bases at J, with 6 bases in the middle. From germline, CDR1 is GTSNPN and CDR2 SVGIG (reference sequence). This CDR3 is built from 11 residues. The CDR3 bases are TGTGCCTGGACAGGGGACTATGGCTACACCTTC. Its protein product is CAWTGDYGYTF.

This clone showed up just a few times. The J gene is TRBJ1-3, the V gene TRBV25-1; D unresolved. Trimming took off 6 bases at V and 2 bases at J, with 11 bases between the two ends. CDR3 length: 14 amino acids. Per germline, CDR1 MGHDK and CDR2 SYGVNS. CDR3 sequence (DNA): TGTGCCAGCAGCAACGAAGCGGCTGGAAACACCATATATTTT. Its translation: CASSNEAAGNTIYF.

This clone has just a few counts. The V call is TRBV6-5, the J call TRBJ1-6; TRBD1 might be the D (5 bases). Germline loops: CDR1 MNHEY, CDR2 SVGAGI. The V end lost 4 bases, the J end lost 6 bases, and 10 bases lay between the germline ends. This CDR3 has 14 residues. The CDR3 is CASSFGGSNSPLHF. The CDR3 coding sequence is TGTGCCAGCAGTTTTGGGGGGAGTAATTCACCCCTCCACTTT.

This clone showed up just once. V gene TRBV28 combines with J gene TRBJ1-5; 7 bases map to TRBD1. V dropped 7 bases and J dropped 6; count of bases not matched to a gene: 6. Germline assignment: CDR1 MDHEN and CDR2 SYDVKM. There are 13 residues in the CDR3. This CDR3 reads CASTQQGSQPQHF. CDR3 nucleotide sequence: TGTGCCAGCACCCAACAGGGGAGTCAGCCCCAGCATTTT.

The CDR3 DNA sequence: TGTGCCAGCAGCGTAGCCCCTAGATCGACCGGGGAGCTGTTTTTT. Translated, it gives CASSVAPRSTGELFF. The chain combines TRBV9 with TRBJ2-2; D remains ambiguous. CDR3 length: 15 amino acids. Germline V CDR1 and CDR2: SGDLS, YYNGEE. Trimming removed 0 bases from V and 5 bases from J, with 11 bases in between. The variable domain in full, with the rest retrieved from reference TRBV9 and TRBJ2-2, is DSGVTQTPKHLITATGQRVTLRCSPRSGDLSVYWYQQSLDQGLQFLIQYYNGEERAKGNILERFSAQQFPDLHSELNLSSLELGDSALYFCASSVAPRSTGELFFGEGSRLTVL.

V usage is TRBV2 and J usage is TRBJ1-1, with D possibly TRBD1 on 6 matching bases. The CDR3 has 14 residues. V dropped 4 bases and J dropped 5 bases, with 14 bases sitting between them. From germline, CDR1 is SNHLY and CDR2 FYNNEI. CDR3 DNA: TGTGCCAGCAGTGGCGGGGGGCGAGGTACTGAAGCTTTCTTT. Its translation is CASSGGGRGTEAFF.

The gene calls are TRBV19 and TRBJ1-1; perhaps TRBD1 as D (6 bases). Germline loops: CDR1 LNHDA, CDR2 SQIVND (reference sequence). This CDR3 has 13 amino acids. Trimming took off 5 bases at V and 5 bases at J, with 12 bases between the two ends. The CDR3 bases are TGTGCCAGTAGTGAACAGGGTAGTACTGAAGCTTTCTTT. Its protein product is CASSEQGSTEAFF.

The chain carries TRBV27 and TRBJ1-3; TRBD1 is a possible D gene (5 bases). Germline V gene data show CDR1 as MNHEY and CDR2 as SMNVEV (reference sequence). Trimming removed 5 bases from V and 4 bases from J, with 9 bases in between. The CDR3 is 13 amino acids. As DNA, the CDR3 is TGTGCCAGCAGTAAACAGGCAGGAAACACCATATATTTT. It yields the protein CASSKQAGNTIYF.

This chain connects TRBV7-2 to TRBJ2-7; 9 bases line up with TRBD2. CDR3 length: 15 amino acids. With V trimmed by 5 bases and J by 2 bases, 7 bases remained unmatched. Germline V CDR1 and CDR2: SGHTA, FQGNSA. The CDR3 loop is CASSLSGSLAYEQYF. DNA of the CDR3: TGTGCCAGCAGCCTTAGCGGGAGTTTAGCCTACGAGCAGTACTTC.

The CDR3 protein is CASSFGVSSYNEQFF. The DNA for the CDR3 is TGTGCCAGCAGCTTCGGGGTAAGCTCCTACAATGAGCAGTTCTTC. The V call is TRBV11-1, the J call TRBJ2-1, with D maybe TRBD2 (5 bases). Trimming removed 3 bases from V and 0 bases from J, with 9 bases in between. Germline V gene lookup returns CDR1 SGHAT and CDR2 FQDESV (reference sequence). The CDR3 runs 15 residues.

J is TRBJ1-1 and V is TRBV4-1; the match to TRBD1 covers 8 bases. Looked up from germline, CDR1 is MGHRA and CDR2 is YSYEKL. V shed 3 bases and J 4 bases; nucleotides not matched to a gene: 7. The CDR3 extends over 15 amino acids. CDR3 residues: CASSHQGAGGTEAFF. DNA of the CDR3: TGCGCCAGCAGCCACCAGGGGGCAGGCGGCACTGAAGCTTTCTTT.

This clone was observed once. The chain couples TRBV19 to TRBJ1-2; no clear D gene. The germline V and J ends were trimmed by 4 bases and 7 bases, with 13 bases remaining between them. From germline, CDR1 is LNHDA and CDR2 SQIVND (reference sequence). The CDR3 is 13 amino acids. This CDR3 reads CASSRQVEGGYTF. The CDR3 DNA reads as TGTGCCAGTAGTAGGCAGGTCGAAGGTGGCTACACCTTC.